This TCR beta chain was sequenced during a study of immune heterogeneity within non-small cell lung tumors. Study in general: There were a few squamous cell carcinomas, 10 non-squamous carcinomas and 1 tumor not otherwise specified.

There are a few counts of this clonotype. Template came from bulk tumor genomic DNA, at approximately 640 ng per sample. Multiple widely separated biopsies were taken from each primary tumor at surgery. Their non-small cell lung cancer was newly diagnosed and untreated, and the patients underwent curative surgery. Each donor was a newly diagnosed non-small cell lung cancer patient undergoing surgery with curative intent. The germline V gene has CDR1 MNHEY and CDR2 SVGEGT. This CDR3 has 16 amino acids. The V and J ends lost 2 bases and 3 bases, in that order; junction bases with no gene match: 10. It was with 32 V and 13 J primers that multiplex PCR amplified TCR beta CDR3. One entry per CDR3 protein results from TCRdb running MiXCR on the multiplex PCR reads. Among over 3,500 distinct CDR3 sequences listed, 23% were seen once.

Sequenced sample: lung tumor tissue. This TCR came from a man in his sixties with non-small cell lung cancer. The chain has TRBV6-2 or TRBV6-3 and TRBJ2-7, with 7 bases fitting TRBD1. CDR3 sequence: CASSYAYRGRIYEQYF. CDR3 coding DNA: TGTGCCAGCAGTTACGCCTACAGGGGCCGAATCTACGAGCAGTACTTC.